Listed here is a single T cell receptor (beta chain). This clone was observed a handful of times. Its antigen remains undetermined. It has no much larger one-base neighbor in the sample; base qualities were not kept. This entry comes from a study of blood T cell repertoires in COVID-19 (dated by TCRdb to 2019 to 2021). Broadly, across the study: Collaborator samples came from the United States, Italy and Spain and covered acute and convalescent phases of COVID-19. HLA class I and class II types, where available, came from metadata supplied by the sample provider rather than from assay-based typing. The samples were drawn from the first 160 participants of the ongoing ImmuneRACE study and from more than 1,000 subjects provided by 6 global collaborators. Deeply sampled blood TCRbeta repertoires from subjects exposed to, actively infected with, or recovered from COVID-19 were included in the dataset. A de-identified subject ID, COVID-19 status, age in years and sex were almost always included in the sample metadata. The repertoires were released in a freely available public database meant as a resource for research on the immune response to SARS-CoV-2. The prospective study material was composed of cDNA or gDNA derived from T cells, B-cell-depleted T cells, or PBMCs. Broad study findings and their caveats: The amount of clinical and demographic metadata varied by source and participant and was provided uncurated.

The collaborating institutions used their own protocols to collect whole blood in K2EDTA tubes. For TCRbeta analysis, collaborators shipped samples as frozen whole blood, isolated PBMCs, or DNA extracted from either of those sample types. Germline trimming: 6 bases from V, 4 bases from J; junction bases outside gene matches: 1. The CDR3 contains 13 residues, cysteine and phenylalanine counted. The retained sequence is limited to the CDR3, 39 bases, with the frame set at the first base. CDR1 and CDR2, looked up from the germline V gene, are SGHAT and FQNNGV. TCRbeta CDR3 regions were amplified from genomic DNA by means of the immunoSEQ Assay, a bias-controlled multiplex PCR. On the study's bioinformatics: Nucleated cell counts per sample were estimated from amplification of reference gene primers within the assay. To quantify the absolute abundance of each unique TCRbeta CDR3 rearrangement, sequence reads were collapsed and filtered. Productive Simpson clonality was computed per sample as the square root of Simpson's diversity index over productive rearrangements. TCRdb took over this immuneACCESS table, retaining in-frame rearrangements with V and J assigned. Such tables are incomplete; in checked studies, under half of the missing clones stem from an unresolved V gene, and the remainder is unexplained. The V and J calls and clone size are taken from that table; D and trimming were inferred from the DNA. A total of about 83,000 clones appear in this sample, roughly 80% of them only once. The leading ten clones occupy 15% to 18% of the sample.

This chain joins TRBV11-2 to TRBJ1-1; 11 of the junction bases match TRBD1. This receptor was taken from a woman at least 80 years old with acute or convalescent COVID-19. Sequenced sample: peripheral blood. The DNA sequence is TGTGCCAGCAGAGGGACAGGGGGCACTGAAGCTTTCTTT. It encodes CASRGTGGTEAFF.